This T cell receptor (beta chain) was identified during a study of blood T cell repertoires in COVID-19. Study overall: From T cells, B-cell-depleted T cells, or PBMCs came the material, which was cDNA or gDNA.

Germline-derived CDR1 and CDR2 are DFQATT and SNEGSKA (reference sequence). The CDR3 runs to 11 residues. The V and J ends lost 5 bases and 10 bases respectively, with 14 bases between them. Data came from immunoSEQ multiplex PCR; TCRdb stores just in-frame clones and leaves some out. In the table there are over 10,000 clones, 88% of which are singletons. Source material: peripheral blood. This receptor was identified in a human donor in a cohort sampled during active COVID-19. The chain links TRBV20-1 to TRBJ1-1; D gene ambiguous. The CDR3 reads CSASKVAGAFF. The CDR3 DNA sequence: TGCAGTGCTTCGAAGGTTGCGGGAGCTTTCTTT.